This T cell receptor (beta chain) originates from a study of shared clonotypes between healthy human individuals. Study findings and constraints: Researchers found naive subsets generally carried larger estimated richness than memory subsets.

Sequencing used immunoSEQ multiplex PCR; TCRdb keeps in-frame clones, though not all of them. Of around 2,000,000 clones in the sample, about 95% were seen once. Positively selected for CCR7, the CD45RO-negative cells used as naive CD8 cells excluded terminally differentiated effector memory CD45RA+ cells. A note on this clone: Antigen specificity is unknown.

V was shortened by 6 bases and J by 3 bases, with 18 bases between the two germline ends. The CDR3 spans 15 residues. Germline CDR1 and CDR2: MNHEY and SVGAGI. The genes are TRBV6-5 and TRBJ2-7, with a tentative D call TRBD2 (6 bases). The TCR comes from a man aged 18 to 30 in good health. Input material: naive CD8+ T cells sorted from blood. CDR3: CASRGFSGGNYEQYF. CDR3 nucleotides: TGTGCCAGCAGGGGATTTAGTGGCGGGAACTACGAGCAGTACTTC.